Below are 23 T cell receptor beta chains sequenced from a single sample in a study of blood T cells in healthy people across ages. It was with a sample-barcoded 5' primer and a J-beta primer mix that a second PCR of about 6 to 11 cycles was run. TCRdb recomputed calls from the 5' RACE reads with MiXCR, one row per CDR3 protein. The table records 1.5 million to 2 million distinct CDR3 sequences, 49% of them present only once. The specimen was blood. These receptors all come from a woman in her thirties or forties in good health.

The V gene is TRBV5-6, the J gene TRBJ2-5; 7 bases map to TRBD1. Trimming at V came to 4 bases and at J to 3 bases, leaving 9 bases not matched to a gene. There are 15 residues in the CDR3. Germline V CDR1 and CDR2: SGHDT, YYEEEE. The CDR3 sequence is CASSPGTVRKETQYF. CDR3 nucleotides: TGTGCCAGCAGCCCCGGGACAGTAAGAAAAGAGACCCAGTACTTC.

The chain couples TRBV29-1 to TRBJ2-3; D remains unclear. The CDR3 loop spans 15 amino acids. Germline assignment: CDR1 SQVTM and CDR2 ANQGSEA. Between the trimmed V and J ends, which lost 0 bases and 0 bases, there was a span of 10 bases. CDR3 sequence reads: CSVEDGLSSTDTQYF. In nucleotides, the CDR3 is TGCAGCGTTGAAGACGGGCTTTCTAGCACAGATACGCAGTATTTT.

The chain carries TRBV4-3 and TRBJ2-3; D might be TRBD1 (6 bases). Germline assignment: CDR1 LGHNA and CDR2 YSLEER. The CDR3 has 15 residues. V lost 1 base and J lost 4, with 12 bases in between. The CDR3 protein is CASSQASKGADTQYF. As DNA, the CDR3 is TGCGCCAGCAGCCAAGCTTCCAAGGGGGCAGATACGCAGTATTTT.

Here the CDR3 reads CASSYGLNTRREQYF. The CDR3 DNA is TGTGCCAGCAGTTATGGGCTTAACACGCGGCGGGAGCAGTACTTC. The rearrangement uses TRBV6-2 or TRBV6-3 and TRBJ2-7; D not resolved. This CDR3 is 15 amino acids long. Germline loops: CDR1 MNHEY, CDR2 SVGEGT. V gave up 3 bases and J gave up 7 bases, with 19 bases separating them.

There are a few counts of this clonotype. V gene TRBV5-1 combines with J gene TRBJ2-5, with D possibly being TRBD1 (6 bases). The CDR3 covers 15 residues. Trimming cost V 4 bases and J 1 base, with 14 bases left between them. Germline V lookup: CDR1 SGHRS, CDR2 YFSETQ. The CDR3 sequence is CASSPTGASQETQYF. CDR3 nucleotide sequence: TGCGCCAGCAGCCCGACAGGAGCCTCCCAAGAGACCCAGTACTTC. Full variable domain (rest looked up from reference TRBV5-1 and TRBJ2-5): KAGVTQTPRYLIKTRGQQVTLSCSPISGHRSVSWYQQTPGQGLQFLFEYFSETQRNKGNFPGRFSGRQFSNSRSEMNVSTLELGDSALYLCASSPTGASQETQYFGPGTRLLVL.

This clonotype was counted a few times. The genes are TRBV27 and TRBJ2-7; TRBD1 agrees at 9 bases. Unmatched junction bases numbered 5, after V lost 8 bases and J lost 0 bases. CDR1 is MNHEY, CDR2 SMNVEV, per germline (reference sequence). This CDR3 contains 14 residues. CDR3 coding DNA: TGTGCCAGCGGAAGGACAGGGGACTCCTACGAGCAGTACTTC. It specifies CASGRTGDSYEQYF.

V is TRBV10-3 and J is TRBJ2-7, with 7 bases that match TRBD1. The junction had 8 bases not matched to a gene; V was cut back by 4 bases and J by 2 bases. This CDR3 has 15 residues. Germline V gene sequence: CDR1 ENHRY, CDR2 SYGVKD. DNA for the CDR3: TGTGCCATCAGTGGGGACAGAAGGGGGACCTACGAGCAGTACTTC. Its protein is CAISGDRRGTYEQYF.

The sample holds a few counts of this clonotype. The J gene is TRBJ2-1, the V gene TRBV10-3, with 13 bases lining up with TRBD2. The V gene end was trimmed by 2 bases and the J gene end by 9 bases; junction bases not matched to a gene: 4. Germline values: CDR1 ENHRY, CDR2 SYGVKD. The CDR3 has 15 residues. This CDR3 reads CAISETSGGGIEQFF. CDR3 sequence (DNA): TGTGCCATCAGTGAGACTAGCGGGGGGGGTATTGAGCAGTTCTTC.

This clonotype occurred a few times. The gene calls are TRBV5-1 and TRBJ2-3; 10 bases line up with TRBD2. The CDR3 is 15 residues long. CDR1 is SGHRS, CDR2 YFSETQ, per germline. The trim removed 4 bases at V and 2 bases at J, leaving 4 bases unmatched. The CDR3 sequence is CASSRAGGFTDTQYF. Written as DNA, the CDR3 is TGCGCCAGCAGCAGAGCGGGGGGGTTCACAGATACGCAGTATTTT. Using reference TRBV5-1 and TRBJ2-3 for the parts outside the CDR3, the full variable domain is KAGVTQTPRYLIKTRGQQVTLSCSPISGHRSVSWYQQTPGQGLQFLFEYFSETQRNKGNFPGRFSGRQFSNSRSEMNVSTLELGDSALYLCASSRAGGFTDTQYFGPGTRLTVL.

On this clonotype: Compared with germline, one end of the junction differs, possibly owing to a read error. The chain couples TRBV12-3 or TRBV12-4 to TRBJ2-3; possibly TRBD1 for D (7 bases). The CDR3 spans 15 residues. CDR3 amino acids: CASIRRGQTTDTRYF. As DNA, the CDR3 is TGTGCCAGCATCAGGAGGGGACAGACCACAGATACGCGGTATTTT.

Concerning this clonotype: A junction boundary mismatches the germline segment, possibly from a read error. V is TRBV12-3 or TRBV12-4 and J is TRBJ2-3; 8 bases line up with TRBD1. The CDR3 runs to 16 residues. The CDR3 loop is CASSLSGTGSTDTEYF. In nucleotides, the CDR3 is TGTGCCAGCAGTCTATCGGGGACAGGCAGCACAGATACGGAGTATTTT.

The chain carries TRBV27 and TRBJ1-1; D unresolved. The V gene lost 3 bases and the J gene lost 2 bases, with 7 bases spanning the gap. Germline V lookup: CDR1 MNHEY, CDR2 SMNVEV (reference sequence). There are 13 residues in the CDR3. CDR3 loop: CASSFAANTEAFF. CDR3 nucleotide sequence: TGTGCCAGCAGTTTTGCAGCTAACACTGAAGCTTTCTTT.

With respect to this clonotype: A much larger clone lies one base from this, so it may be a read error. The V call is TRBV7-2, the J call TRBJ2-1; the match to TRBD1 covers 8 bases. This CDR3 region has 15 residues. Per the germline V gene, CDR1 is SGHTA and CDR2 is FQGNSA. The CDR3 bases are TGTGCCAGCAGCTTCGACAGGGGATTATACAATGAGCGGTTCTTC. Its protein product is CASSFDRGLYNERFF.

This clonotype has only a few counts. The chain's CDR3 is CASSPTRTGMNEQFF. The CDR3 DNA is TGTGCCAGCAGCCCCACCCGGACAGGGATGAATGAGCAGTTCTTC. The chain uses TRBV7-9 and TRBJ2-1, with 8 bases that match TRBD1. V trimming: 5 bases; J trimming: 7 bases; junction bases outside the gene matches: 10. From germline, CDR1 is SEHNR and CDR2 FQNEAQ (reference sequence). The CDR3 consists of 15 residues.

The sample holds a few counts of this clonotype. The gene calls are TRBV5-1 and TRBJ2-3; maybe TRBD1 (5 bases). The CDR3 totals 12 residues. V gave up 3 bases and J gave up 12 bases, with 14 bases separating them. The germline V gene has CDR1 SGHRS and CDR2 YFSETQ. The CDR3 region is CASSSRTSIQYF. The CDR3, as DNA: TGCGCCAGCAGCTCCCGGACAAGCATCCAGTATTTT.

The CDR3: CASSFRALNYGYTF. In DNA form, the CDR3 reads TGTGCCAGCAGTTTCCGGGCTCTAAACTATGGCTACACCTTC. The rearrangement uses TRBV12-3 or TRBV12-4 and TRBJ1-2; D is ambiguous. The CDR3 is 14 amino acids. V was trimmed by 3 bases and J by 2 bases, leaving 10 bases between them.

The V gene is TRBV20-1, the J gene TRBJ2-1; D perhaps matches TRBD1 (6 bases). V was shortened by 3 bases and J by 8 bases, with 20 bases between the two germline ends. The CDR3 consists of 15 residues. Per the germline V gene, CDR1 is DFQATT and CDR2 is SNEGSKA (reference sequence). The CDR3 DNA is TGCAGTGCTAGGTACAGGGCGACCGTTTACGATGAGCAGTTCTTC. It specifies CSARYRATVYDEQFF.

This clonotype was seen only a few times. The genes are TRBV5-1 and TRBJ1-5; no definite D call. V lost 0 bases and J 6 bases, leaving 13 bases between the germline ends. The CDR3 covers 15 residues. Germline-derived CDR1 and CDR2 are SGHRS and YFSETQ. The chain's CDR3 is CASSLDYGMGQPQHF. The CDR3 DNA sequence: TGCGCCAGCAGCTTGGATTACGGGATGGGTCAGCCCCAGCATTTT.

The table lists this clonotype with many counts. The V and J genes are TRBV29-1 and TRBJ2-5; D unclear. V was shortened by 3 bases and J by 1 base, with 12 bases between the two germline ends. The CDR3 spans 14 residues. The germline CDR1 and CDR2 sequences are SQVTM and ANQGSEA. CDR3 coding DNA: TGCAGCGTTGATGGCGCGTCAGGCCAAGAGACCCAGTACTTC. It codes for CSVDGASGQETQYF.

This clonotype was recorded a few times. The V call is TRBV25-1, the J call TRBJ2-1; 7 positions agree with TRBD1. V gave up 4 bases and J gave up 6 bases; unmatched junction bases: 12. The CDR3 contains 16 residues. Germline values: CDR1 MGHDK, CDR2 SYGVNS. The CDR3 region has the DNA TGTGCCAGCAGTGCCGGAGAAGGGGGCCGATTCAATGAGCAGTTCTTC. Its protein product is CASSAGEGGRFNEQFF.

The chain uses TRBV28 and TRBJ1-4, with a possible D match to TRBD1 (5 bases). Trimming removed 2 bases at V and 5 bases at J, with 15 bases between. Germline V lookup: CDR1 MDHEN, CDR2 SYDVKM. The CDR3 sequence is 16 residues long. CDR3 loop: CASSLPTRVSNEKLFF. Written as DNA, the CDR3 is TGTGCCAGCAGTTTACCGACCAGGGTTTCCAATGAAAAACTGTTTTTT.

The chain employs TRBV4-3 and TRBJ1-2; D is unclear. Looked up from germline, CDR1 is LGHNA and CDR2 is YSLEER. The CDR3 extends over 14 amino acids. The V and J ends lost 7 bases and 4 bases respectively, with 16 bases between them. The CDR3 spells CASKPTRSAYGYTF. The CDR3 region has the DNA TGCGCCAGCAAGCCAACCAGGAGTGCCTATGGCTACACCTTC.

This clonotype was observed a single time. The CDR3 spells CSADGGWGGYGTDTQYF. The CDR3 DNA follows: TGCAGTGCAGACGGAGGGTGGGGGGGCTACGGCACAGATACGCAGTATTTT. The genes are TRBV20-1 and TRBJ2-3; possibly TRBD2 for D (7 bases). V was trimmed by 6 bases and J by 1 base, leaving 23 bases between them. This CDR3 spans 17 amino acids. Germline V gene lookup returns CDR1 DFQATT and CDR2 SNEGSKA (reference sequence).